These 30 T cell receptor beta chains were sequenced from one sample in a study of OX40 agonist ivuxolimab in advanced cancers. The protocol was immunoSEQ multiplex PCR, while the TCRdb copy is restricted to in-frame clones and leaves out a portion. The sample yields tens of thousands of clones, about 80% seen once. The sequenced sample was CD4+ or CD8+ T cells sorted from blood, obtained in a trial of the OX40 agonist ivuxolimab. The receptors originated from an adult with an advanced solid tumor such as melanoma, head and neck, liver or kidney cancer.

The V call is TRBV7-8, the J call TRBJ1-1; D not resolved. Germline lookup yields CDR1 SGHVS and CDR2 FQNEAQ. The CDR3 contains 12 residues. Trimming took off 5 bases at V and 6 bases at J, with 10 bases between the two ends. CDR3 protein: CASSASAAEAFF. Here the CDR3 DNA reads TGTGCCAGCAGCGCCTCGGCCGCTGAAGCTTTCTTT. The full variable domain, with the rest looked up from reference TRBV7-8 and TRBJ1-1, is GAGVSQSPRYKVAKRGQDVALRCDPISGHVSLFWYQQALGQGPEFLTYFQNEAQLDKSGLPSDRFFAERPEGSVSTLKIQRTQQEDSAVYLCASSASAAEAFFGQGTRLTVV.

This clone appeared once. The V gene is TRBV9, the J gene TRBJ2-1; D gene unclear. Trimming removed 2 bases at V and 9 bases at J, with 15 bases between. The CDR3 has 14 amino acids. The germline gives CDR1 SGDLS, CDR2 YYNGEE. CDR3 sequence (DNA): TGTGCCAGCAGCGTCCGACGGACCCCGGGTGAGCAGTTCTTC. It yields the protein CASSVRRTPGEQFF.

CDR3: CSVWTSGRGRNEQFF. As DNA, the CDR3 is TGCAGCGTTTGGACTAGCGGGAGGGGAAGGAATGAGCAGTTCTTC. The chain couples TRBV29-1 to TRBJ2-1; 15 bases fit TRBD2. CDR1 is SQVTM, CDR2 ANQGSEA, per germline. The CDR3 totals 15 residues. The V segment lost 5 bases and the J segment 7 bases; nucleotides outside the gene matches: 6.

The V gene is TRBV7-2, the J gene TRBJ2-7, with TRBD1 as a possible D gene (5 bases). V was cut by 2 bases and J by 0 bases, with 11 bases left in between. Per germline, CDR1 SGHTA and CDR2 FQGNSA. The CDR3 spans 15 residues. This CDR3 is CASSLTQANSYEQYF. Written as DNA, the CDR3 is TGTGCCAGCAGCTTAACACAGGCAAACTCCTACGAGCAGTACTTC.

As for this clone: The same CDR3 can be traced to other DNA sequences in this sample. The gene calls are TRBV7-2 and TRBJ2-5, with no clear D. CDR3 length: 14 residues. The ends were cut back, 5 bases at V and 4 bases at J, with 14 bases in the middle. Germline CDR1 is SGHTA and CDR2 is FQGNSA. CDR3 bases: TGTGCCAGCAGCCGTTTTGGATCCTTAGAGACCCAGTACTTC. It codes for CASSRFGSLETQYF.

This clone occurred once. This chain connects TRBV20-1 to TRBJ2-7; D might be TRBD2 (6 bases). The V gene lost 6 bases and the J gene lost 3 bases, with 9 bases spanning the gap. Germline loops: CDR1 DFQATT, CDR2 SNEGSKA (reference sequence). The CDR3 extends over 11 amino acids. The CDR3 here is CSAGTFYEQYF. The CDR3 DNA is TGCAGTGCAGGGACTTTCTACGAGCAGTACTTC.

The chain is built from TRBV5-1 and TRBJ2-7, with TRBD2 matching 11 bases. V lost 2 bases to trimming and J lost 7 bases; unmatched junction nucleotides: 5. The CDR3 spans 14 residues. Germline CDR1 is SGHRS and CDR2 is YFSETQ. Here the CDR3 reads CASSFLAGGREQYF. Written as DNA, the CDR3 is TGCGCCAGCAGCTTTCTAGCGGGAGGTAGGGAGCAGTACTTC.

This chain connects TRBV4-2 to TRBJ1-4, with 7 bases that match TRBD1. V lost 5 bases and J lost 0; bases outside the gene matches: 6. CDR3 length equals 16 residues. Germline loops: CDR1 LGHNA, CDR2 YNFKEQ. As DNA, the CDR3 is TGTGCCAGCAGCGGGGACAGCGTTGCAACTAATGAAAAACTGTTTTTT. It specifies CASSGDSVATNEKLFF.

The chain carries TRBV5-1 and TRBJ2-5; 12 bases match TRBD2. The CDR3 runs 14 residues. V trimming: 7 bases; J trimming: 4 bases; junction bases outside the gene matches: 5. Germline assignment: CDR1 SGHRS and CDR2 YFSETQ. For the CDR3, the DNA is TGCGCCAGCTCACTAGCGGGAGGCTTAGAGACCCAGTACTTC. This encodes CASSLAGGLETQYF. The whole variable domain, remainder taken from reference TRBV5-1 and TRBJ2-5, is KAGVTQTPRYLIKTRGQQVTLSCSPISGHRSVSWYQQTPGQGLQFLFEYFSETQRNKGNFPGRFSGRQFSNSRSEMNVSTLELGDSALYLCASSLAGGLETQYFGPGTRLLVL.

This clone has just a few counts. The chain has TRBV19 and TRBJ1-2, with a tentative D call TRBD1 (5 bases). The length of the CDR3 is 12 residues. The ends were cut back, 3 bases at V and 6 bases at J, with 8 bases in the middle. In germline, CDR1 is LNHDA, CDR2 SQIVND (reference sequence). Written as DNA, the CDR3 is TGTGCCAGTAGTATTACGGGGGATGGCTACACCTTC. It encodes CASSITGDGYTF.

This clone has only one observation. The chain carries TRBV18 and TRBJ1-5; D might be TRBD1 (5 bases). Trimming shortened V by 4 bases and J by 9 bases, and 22 bases separated the two germline ends. The CDR3 consists of 16 residues. Germline V gene data show CDR1 as KGHSH and CDR2 as LQKENI. The CDR3 region has the DNA TGTGCCAGCTCACTAAATACCGGGACCGTTTTAGCGCCCCAGCATTTT. Protein: CASSLNTGTVLAPQHF.

The rearrangement uses TRBV5-1 and TRBJ2-3, with D possibly being TRBD1 (5 bases). V was pared by 1 base and J by 2 bases, with 20 bases between. Germline CDR1 and CDR2: SGHRS and YFSETQ. CDR3 size: 18 residues. The CDR3 loop reads CASSLTWTLSTPTDTQYF. The CDR3 DNA reads TGCGCCAGCAGCTTGACCTGGACATTAAGTACTCCCACAGATACGCAGTATTTT. The whole variable domain, filled in from reference TRBV5-1 and TRBJ2-3, reads KAGVTQTPRYLIKTRGQQVTLSCSPISGHRSVSWYQQTPGQGLQFLFEYFSETQRNKGNFPGRFSGRQFSNSRSEMNVSTLELGDSALYLCASSLTWTLSTPTDTQYFGPGTRLTVL.

V and J are TRBV7-2 and TRBJ2-1; 10 bases are a match to TRBD2. The germline V gene encodes CDR1 SGHTA and CDR2 FQGNSA. Germline trimming cut 5 bases from V and 8 bases from J; bases unmatched to any gene: 9. This CDR3 has 15 amino acids. The CDR3 DNA reads as TGTGCCAGCAGCCCCTCCGGGACTAGCGAAGATGAGCAGTTCTTC. Its translation: CASSPSGTSEDEQFF.

The V call is TRBV9, the J call TRBJ1-2, with D unclear. Looked up from germline, CDR1 is SGDLS and CDR2 is YYNGEE. V was clipped by 4 bases and J by 8 bases, with 12 bases between them. This CDR3 region has 12 residues. The CDR3 DNA sequence: TGTGCCAGCAGCTCCTCAGCAGCCGGCTACACCTTC. Protein product: CASSSSAAGYTF. The full variable domain, completed using reference TRBV9 and TRBJ1-2, is DSGVTQTPKHLITATGQRVTLRCSPRSGDLSVYWYQQSLDQGLQFLIQYYNGEERAKGNILERFSAQQFPDLHSELNLSSLELGDSALYFCASSSSAAGYTFGSGTRLTVV.

V is TRBV6-1 and J is TRBJ1-1; the D is unclear. This CDR3 spans 16 amino acids. Trimming removed 2 bases at V and 0 bases at J, with 13 bases between. Germline CDR1 MNHNS, CDR2 SASEGT. The CDR3: CASSEYHSDLNTEAFF. CDR3 sequence (DNA): TGTGCCAGCAGTGAATATCACAGCGACTTGAACACTGAAGCTTTCTTT.

The chain employs TRBV5-8 and TRBJ1-3, with a possible D match to TRBD1 (6 bases). CDR1 is SGHTS and CDR2 is YDEGEE in the germline V gene. Trimming took off 1 base at V and 4 bases at J, with 12 bases between the two ends. CDR3 size: 15 residues. CDR3 region: CASSLRTGIGNTIYF. CDR3 DNA sequence: TGTGCCAGCAGCTTGCGAACAGGGATCGGAAACACCATATATTTT.

The chain is built from TRBV27 and TRBJ2-5, with a possible D match to TRBD1 (6 bases). CDR1 is MNHEY, CDR2 SMNVEV, per germline (reference sequence). V gave up 2 bases and J gave up 4 bases, with 11 bases separating them. The CDR3 covers 14 residues. The DNA for the CDR3 is TGTGCCAGCAGTTTAGGGACACCACGAGAGACCCAGTACTTC. It translates to CASSLGTPRETQYF.

The rearrangement joins TRBV25-1 to TRBJ1-1; D not certain. Trimming cost V 6 bases and J 3 bases, with 11 bases left between them. CDR3 length: 13 amino acids. The germline V gene has CDR1 MGHDK and CDR2 SYGVNS. The CDR3 loop is CASRGRGHTEAFF. The DNA for the CDR3 is TGTGCCAGCAGAGGGCGAGGGCACACTGAAGCTTTCTTT.

The genes are TRBV6-5 and TRBJ2-2, with D possibly matching TRBD1 (6 bases). This CDR3 comprises 15 residues. V lost 4 bases, J lost 1 base, and 10 bases lay in between. The germline V gene encodes CDR1 MNHEY and CDR2 SVGAGI. The CDR3 loop reads CASSSEDRNTGELFF. For the CDR3, the DNA is TGTGCCAGCAGTTCCGAGGACAGGAACACCGGGGAGCTGTTTTTT.

J is TRBJ1-6 and V is TRBV7-2; D remains unclear. Germline-derived CDR1 and CDR2 are SGHTA and FQGNSA. The CDR3 has 15 residues. V was cut by 1 base and J by 5 bases, with 9 bases left in between. The CDR3, as DNA: TGTGCCAGCAGCTTAGGGCGACAAGATAATTCACCCCTCCACTTT. Translation gives CASSLGRQDNSPLHF.

This chain joins TRBV27 and TRBJ1-1; 7 nucleotides align to TRBD1. J was trimmed by 3 bases and V by 3 bases; bases with no gene match: 16. The CDR3 loop spans 18 amino acids. Germline V gene sequence: CDR1 MNHEY, CDR2 SMNVEV (reference sequence). In DNA, the CDR3 is TGTGCCAGCAGTTTGTTCCCAATCAGGGGGGGAAGATACACTGAAGCTTTCTTT. This gives the protein CASSLFPIRGGRYTEAFF.

This clone was found once. V and J are TRBV5-1 and TRBJ2-7; 14 bases agree with TRBD2. Germline V gene lookup returns CDR1 SGHRS and CDR2 YFSETQ. The CDR3 contains 21 residues. V dropped 3 bases and J dropped 6; count of bases not matched to a gene: 23. CDR3 sequence reads: CASSSPSGTSGRGTPFGEQYF. Here the CDR3 DNA reads TGCGCCAGCAGCTCGCCATCCGGGACTAGCGGGAGAGGAACCCCATTCGGCGAGCAGTACTTC.

The chain recombines TRBV6-5 with TRBJ2-7; 7 bases map to TRBD1. V was clipped by 0 bases and J by 11 bases; unmatched bases: 4. CDR3 length: 12 amino acids. In germline, CDR1 is MNHEY, CDR2 SVGAGI. CDR3 nucleotide sequence: TGTGCCAGCAGTTACTCTGACAGGGAAGAGTACTTC. Its translation: CASSYSDREEYF.

This chain uses TRBV25-1 with TRBJ2-2; D unclear. This CDR3 is 15 amino acids long. The V gene's germline CDR1 is MGHDK and CDR2 SYGVNS. V lost 3 bases to trimming and J lost 1 base, with 9 bases between them. This CDR3 reads CASSEFRGNTGELFF. The CDR3 DNA sequence: TGTGCCAGCAGTGAGTTCAGAGGGAACACCGGGGAGCTGTTTTTT.

The chain employs TRBV15 and TRBJ2-3; D perhaps matches TRBD1 (5 bases). The germline V and J ends were trimmed by 1 base and 4 bases, with 9 bases remaining between them. This CDR3 has 14 amino acids. In germline, CDR1 is LNHNV, CDR2 YYDKDF (reference sequence). CDR3 sequence (DNA): TGTGCCACCAGCAGAGGTGGGGCTCCAGATACGCAGTATTTT. Protein sequence: CATSRGGAPDTQYF.

The V and J genes are TRBV11-2 and TRBJ2-5, with TRBD2 as a possible D gene (5 bases). Germline-derived CDR1 and CDR2 are SGHAT and FQNNGV. The length of the CDR3 is 14 residues. V was clipped by 4 bases and J by 2 bases, with 11 bases between them. The CDR3: CASSSKRSQETQYF. The CDR3 DNA follows: TGTGCCAGCAGCTCTAAGCGGAGTCAAGAGACCCAGTACTTC.

V usage is TRBV12-5 and J usage is TRBJ2-5, with 9 nucleotides matching TRBD2. This CDR3 contains 15 residues. CDR1 is LGHNT and CDR2 is FRNRAP in the germline V gene. With V trimmed by 4 bases and J by 1 base, 4 bases remained unmatched. This CDR3 is CASGSSGAGQETQYF. CDR3 in DNA: TGTGCTAGTGGTTCTAGCGGGGCAGGCCAAGAGACCCAGTACTTC.

The chain combines TRBV19 with TRBJ2-5, with D perhaps matching TRBD2 (5 bases). The CDR3 sequence is 13 residues long. Germline CDR1 and CDR2: LNHDA and SQIVND (reference sequence). V was trimmed by 6 bases and J by 4 bases, leaving 12 bases between them. The CDR3: CASSEGFRETQYF. CDR3 coding DNA: TGTGCCAGTAGCGAGGGATTTCGAGAGACCCAGTACTTC.

V and J are TRBV30 and TRBJ2-5; either TRBD1 or TRBD2 may supply D (5 bases each). This CDR3 contains 12 residues. Germline CDR1 is GTSNPN and CDR2 is SVGIG (reference sequence). Trimming removed 0 bases at V and 4 bases at J, with 6 bases between. In nucleotides, the CDR3 is TGTGCCTGGAGTGTTGGGGGAGAGACCCAGTACTTC. This translates into CAWSVGGETQYF.

The chain joins TRBV19 to TRBJ1-1, with D hard to call. The germline V gene encodes CDR1 LNHDA and CDR2 SQIVND (reference sequence). There are 14 residues in the CDR3. V shed 1 base and J shed 6 bases, with 12 bases lying between them. CDR3 in DNA: TGTGCCAGTAGTATAGGGCGGTGGAGCCCTGAAGCTTTCTTT. Its protein is CASSIGRWSPEAFF.